This TCR beta chain appears in the sequencing data of a study of cytomegalovirus exposure and HLA in healthy donors. This clone came up a few times. Amplification used 60 Vbeta primers and 13 Jbeta primers. The data were produced by immunoSEQ multiplex PCR, yet TCRdb's version contains in-frame clones alone and is incomplete. The data hold 75,000 to 100,000 clones, with less than 10% observed a single time. Sample: PBMCs. The sequence came from a man over 45 in good health and CMV-seronegative.

For the CDR3, the DNA is TGTGCCAGCAGCTTACTAGCGGGAGAGACCCAGTACTTC. Protein product: CASSLLAGETQYF. The chain has TRBV11-2 and TRBJ2-5, with 8 bases fitting TRBD2. V gave up 2 bases and J gave up 4 bases; unmatched junction bases: 0. Looked up from germline, CDR1 is SGHAT and CDR2 is FQNNGV. The CDR3 totals 13 residues.